This passage covers 4 T cell receptor beta chains from one sample sequenced in a study of blood T cell repertoires in COVID-19. The assay was immunoSEQ multiplex PCR, and TCRdb's table has in-frame clones only and misses some. The table records about 47,000 clones, 68% of them present only once. The sample consisted of peripheral blood. The receptor source for this set is a woman in her 70s with acute or convalescent COVID-19.

The chain has TRBV29-1 and TRBJ1-5; a possible D gene is TRBD1 (6 bases). This CDR3 has 12 amino acids. Germline V gene sequence: CDR1 SQVTM, CDR2 ANQGSEA. With 6 bases removed from V and 6 bases from J, the gap between germline ends came to 12 bases. The CDR3 loop reads CSVGNRAQPQHF. The CDR3 coding sequence is TGCAGCGTGGGAAACAGGGCTCAGCCCCAGCATTTT.

J is TRBJ2-7 and V is TRBV6-5, with D maybe TRBD1 (6 bases). The CDR3 sequence is 14 residues long. CDR1 MNHEY and CDR2 SVGAGI come from the germline V gene. Trimming shortened V by 4 bases and J by 3 bases, and 13 bases separated the two germline ends. The CDR3 protein is CASSSPGQSYEQYF. For the CDR3, the DNA is TGTGCCAGCAGTTCCCCGGGACAAAGCTACGAGCAGTACTTC.

This chain joins TRBV11-3 and TRBJ2-3; perhaps TRBD2 as D (5 bases). V lost 1 base, J lost 4 bases, and 9 bases lay in between. This CDR3 contains 14 residues. Germline lookup yields CDR1 SGHNT and CDR2 YENEEA. In DNA form, the CDR3 reads TGTGCCAGCAGCTTAGGGTCGAGGGCAGATACGCAGTATTTT. Protein product: CASSLGSRADTQYF.

The CDR3 sequence: CASRRGLQGVNTEAFF. Written as DNA, the CDR3 is TGTGCCAGCAGGAGAGGGTTACAGGGAGTGAACACTGAAGCTTTCTTT. The chain recombines TRBV6-6 with TRBJ1-1; tentative D call: TRBD1 (6 bases). The CDR3 spans 16 residues. The ends were cut back, 6 bases at V and 0 bases at J, with 17 bases in the middle. Germline-derived CDR1 and CDR2 are MNHNY and SVGAGI (reference sequence).